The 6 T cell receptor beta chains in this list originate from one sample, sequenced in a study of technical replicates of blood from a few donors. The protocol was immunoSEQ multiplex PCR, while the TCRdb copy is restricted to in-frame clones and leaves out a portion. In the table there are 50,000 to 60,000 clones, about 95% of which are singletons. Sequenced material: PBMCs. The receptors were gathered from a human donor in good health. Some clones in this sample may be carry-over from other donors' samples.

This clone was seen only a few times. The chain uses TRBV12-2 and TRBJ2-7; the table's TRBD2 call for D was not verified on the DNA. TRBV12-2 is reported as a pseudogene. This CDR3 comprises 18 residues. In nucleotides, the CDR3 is TGTGCAAGTCTCCTCCCCTCGACTAGCGGGGATAGCTCCTACGAGCAGTACTTC. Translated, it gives CASLLPSTSGDSSYEQYF.

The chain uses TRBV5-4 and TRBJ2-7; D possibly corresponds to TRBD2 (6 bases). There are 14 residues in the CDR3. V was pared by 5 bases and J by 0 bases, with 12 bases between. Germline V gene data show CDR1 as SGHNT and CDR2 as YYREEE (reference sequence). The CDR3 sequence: CASRMGGSSYEQYF. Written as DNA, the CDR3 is TGTGCCAGCAGGATGGGGGGTAGCTCCTACGAGCAGTACTTC.

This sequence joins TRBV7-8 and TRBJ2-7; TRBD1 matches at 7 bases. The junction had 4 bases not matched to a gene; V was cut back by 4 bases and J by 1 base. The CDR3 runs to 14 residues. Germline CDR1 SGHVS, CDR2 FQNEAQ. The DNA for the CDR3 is TGTGCCAGCAGCTACGGGACAGTATCCTACGAGCAGTACTTC. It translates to CASSYGTVSYEQYF.

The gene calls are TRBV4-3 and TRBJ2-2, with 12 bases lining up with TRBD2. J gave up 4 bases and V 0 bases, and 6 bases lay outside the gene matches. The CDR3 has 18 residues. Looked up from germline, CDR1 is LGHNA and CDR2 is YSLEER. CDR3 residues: CASSQDASGRGGTGELFF. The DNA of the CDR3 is TGCGCCAGCAGCCAAGACGCTAGCGGGAGGGGTGGCACCGGGGAGCTGTTTTTT.

The CDR3 here is CSCVGGFYGYTF. The CDR3 nucleotides are TGCAGCTGTGTGGGGGGTTTCTATGGCTACACCTTC. V gene TRBV29-1 combines with J gene TRBJ1-2, with D perhaps TRBD1 (5 bases). The germline V and J ends were trimmed by 8 bases and 4 bases, with 14 bases remaining between them. Germline V gene lookup returns CDR1 SQVTM and CDR2 ANQGSEA. The CDR3 has 12 amino acids.

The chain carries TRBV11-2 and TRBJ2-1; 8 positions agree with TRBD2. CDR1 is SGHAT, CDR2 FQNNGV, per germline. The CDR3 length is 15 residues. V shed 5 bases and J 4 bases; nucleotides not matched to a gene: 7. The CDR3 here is CASSQTSGFYNEQFF. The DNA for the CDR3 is TGTGCCAGCAGCCAAACTAGCGGCTTTTACAATGAGCAGTTCTTC.